These 9 T cell receptor beta chains share one sample of origin, sequenced in a study of T cell repertoires in cytomegalovirus infection. For these receptors, no antigen is known. Each CDR3 protein gets one entry after TCRdb re-called the reads with MiXCR. Among 300,000 or so distinct CDR3 sequences listed, 25% were seen once. Sequencing was performed on cultured PBMCs, taken from culture after CMV antigen stimulation. The receptors were sampled from a human donor in good health (CMV status not recorded). Some clones in this sample may be carry-over from other donors' samples.

The chain has TRBV25-1 and TRBJ2-1; D possibly uses TRBD1 or TRBD2 (5 bases each). The V end lost 7 bases, the J end lost 12 bases, and 19 bases lay between the germline ends. The CDR3 runs to 13 residues. Germline values: CDR1 MGHDK, CDR2 SYGVNS. CDR3 DNA: TGTGCCAGCACCGCAATCGGGGCCAACGGGCAGTTCTTC. Its protein product is CASTAIGANGQFF.

The rearrangement links TRBV6-2 or TRBV6-3 to TRBJ1-5, with D maybe TRBD1 (5 bases). CDR1 is MNHEY and CDR2 is SVGEGT in the germline V gene. V was pared by 7 bases and J by 0 bases, with 10 bases between. The CDR3 runs 14 residues. CDR3 sequence: CASKWGSSNQPQHF. In DNA, the CDR3 is TGTGCCAGCAAATGGGGGTCTAGCAATCAGCCCCAGCATTTT.

This clonotype was detected many times. The CDR3 sequence is CASSLKRMPGTYEQYF. The CDR3 DNA is TGTGCCAGCAGCTTAAAGAGAATGCCGGGAACCTACGAGCAGTACTTC. V is TRBV7-2 and J is TRBJ2-7, with a tentative D call TRBD2 (5 bases). This CDR3 region has 16 residues. Trimming shortened V by 2 bases and J by 2 bases, and 16 bases separated the two germline ends. Per the germline V gene, CDR1 is SGHTA and CDR2 is FQGNSA.

This clonotype was observed a handful of times. The chain has TRBV14 and TRBJ2-2; possible D gene TRBD2, 5 bases. The CDR3 is 14 residues long. Germline CDR1 reads SGHDN; CDR2 reads FVKESK. V lost 1 base, J lost 9 bases, and 12 bases lay in between. For the CDR3, the DNA is TGTGCCAGCAGCCAAGGAGGGTCAGGAAGGGAGCTGTTTTTT. Protein product: CASSQGGSGRELFF.

This clonotype was observed a few times. The gene calls are TRBV9 and TRBJ2-3; D might be TRBD2 (6 bases). The V end lost 4 bases, the J end lost 1 base, and 13 bases lay between the germline ends. Germline CDR1 SGDLS, CDR2 YYNGEE. CDR3 size: 15 residues. The CDR3 is CASSHPRGGTDTQYF. DNA for the CDR3: TGTGCCAGCAGCCACCCTCGCGGGGGCACAGATACGCAGTATTTT. Full variable domain (rest looked up from reference TRBV9 and TRBJ2-3): DSGVTQTPKHLITATGQRVTLRCSPRSGDLSVYWYQQSLDQGLQFLIQYYNGEERAKGNILERFSAQQFPDLHSELNLSSLELGDSALYFCASSHPRGGTDTQYFGPGTRLTVL.

There are a few counts of this clonotype. The chain joins TRBV5-4 to TRBJ2-2, with D uncertain. Trimming removed 4 bases at V and 1 base at J, with 8 bases between. The CDR3 covers 14 residues. CDR1 SGHNT and CDR2 YYREEE come from the germline V gene (reference sequence). Here the CDR3 reads CASSLPVNTGELFF. The CDR3 DNA follows: TGTGCCAGCAGCCTGCCGGTGAACACCGGGGAGCTGTTTTTT. Looking up the rest from reference TRBV5-4 and TRBJ2-2 gives the full variable domain: ETGVTQSPTHLIKTRGQQVTLRCSSQSGHNTVSWYQQALGQGPQFIFQYYREEENGRGNFPPRFSGLQFPNYSSELNVNALELDDSALYLCASSLPVNTGELFFGEGSRLTVL.

This clonotype was observed many times. The chain joins TRBV7-2 to TRBJ1-6; D is unresolved. V shed 1 base and J shed 9 bases, with 16 bases lying between them. The CDR3 runs 16 residues. Germline V gene sequence: CDR1 SGHTA, CDR2 FQGNSA. The CDR3 region is CASSLGVVGEGSPLHF. CDR3 coding DNA: TGTGCCAGCAGCTTAGGCGTAGTTGGGGAGGGTTCACCCCTCCACTTT.

The V gene is TRBV6-5, the J gene TRBJ2-5; 7 bases align to TRBD2. V was clipped by 5 bases and J by 4 bases; unmatched bases: 7. The length of the CDR3 is 14 residues. Germline CDR1 reads MNHEY; CDR2 reads SVGAGI. The CDR3 nucleotides read TGTGCCAGCAGTCCGCCAGGCGGGAGAGAGACCCAGTACTTC. This gives the protein CASSPPGGRETQYF.

The rearrangement joins TRBV20-1 to TRBJ2-1; D uncertain. This CDR3 spans 13 amino acids. The V end lost 3 bases, the J end lost 5 bases, and 11 bases lay between the germline ends. CDR1 and CDR2 from the germline V gene are DFQATT and SNEGSKA (reference sequence). CDR3 amino acids: CSARFLLDNEQFF. The DNA of the CDR3 is TGCAGTGCTAGGTTTCTTTTGGACAATGAGCAGTTCTTC.